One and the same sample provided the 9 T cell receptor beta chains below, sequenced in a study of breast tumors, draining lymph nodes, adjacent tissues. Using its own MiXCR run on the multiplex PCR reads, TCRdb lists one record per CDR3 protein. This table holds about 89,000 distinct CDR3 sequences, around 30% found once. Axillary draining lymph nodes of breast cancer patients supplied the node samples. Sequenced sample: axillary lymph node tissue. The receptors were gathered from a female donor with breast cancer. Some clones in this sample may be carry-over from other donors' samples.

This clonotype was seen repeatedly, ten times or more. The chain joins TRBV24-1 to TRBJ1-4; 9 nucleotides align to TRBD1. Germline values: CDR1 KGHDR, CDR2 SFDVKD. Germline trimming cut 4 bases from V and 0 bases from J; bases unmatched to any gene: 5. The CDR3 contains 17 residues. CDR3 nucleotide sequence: TGTGCCACCAGTGACGCAAGACAGGGGGCAACTAATGAAAAACTGTTTTTT. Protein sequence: CATSDARQGATNEKLFF.

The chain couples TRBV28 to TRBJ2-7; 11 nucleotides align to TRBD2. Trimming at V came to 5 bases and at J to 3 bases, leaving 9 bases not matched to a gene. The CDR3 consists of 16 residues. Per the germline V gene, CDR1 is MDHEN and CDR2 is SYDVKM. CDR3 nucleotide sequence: TGTGCCAGCAGTATAACTAGCGGGAGTGCCTTCTACGAGCAGTACTTC. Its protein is CASSITSGSAFYEQYF.

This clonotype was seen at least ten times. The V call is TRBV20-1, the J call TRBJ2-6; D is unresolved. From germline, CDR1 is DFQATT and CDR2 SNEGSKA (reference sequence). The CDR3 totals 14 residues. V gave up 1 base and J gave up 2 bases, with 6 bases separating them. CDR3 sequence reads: CSARGQAGANVLTF. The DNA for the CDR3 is TGCAGTGCTAGAGGACAAGCTGGGGCCAACGTCCTGACTTTC.

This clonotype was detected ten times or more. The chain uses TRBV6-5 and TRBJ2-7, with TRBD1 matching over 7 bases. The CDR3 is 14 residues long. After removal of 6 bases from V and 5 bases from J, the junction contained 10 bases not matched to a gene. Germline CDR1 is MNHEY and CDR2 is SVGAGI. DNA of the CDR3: TGTGCCAGCAGGCCTACAGGGGTAGGGAACGAGCAGTACTTC. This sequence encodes CASRPTGVGNEQYF.

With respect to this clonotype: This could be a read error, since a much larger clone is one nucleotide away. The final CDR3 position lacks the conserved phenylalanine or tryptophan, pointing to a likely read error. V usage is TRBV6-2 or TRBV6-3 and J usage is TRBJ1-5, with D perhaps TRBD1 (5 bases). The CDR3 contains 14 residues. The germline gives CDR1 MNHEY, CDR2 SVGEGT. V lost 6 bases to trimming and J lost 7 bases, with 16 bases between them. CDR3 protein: CASRSGLEGQPQHL. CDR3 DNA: TGTGCCAGCAGGTCAGGGTTGGAGGGCCAGCCCCAGCATCTT.

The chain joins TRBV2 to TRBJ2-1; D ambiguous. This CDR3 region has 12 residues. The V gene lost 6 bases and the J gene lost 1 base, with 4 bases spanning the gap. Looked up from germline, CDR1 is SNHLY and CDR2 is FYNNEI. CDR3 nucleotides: TGTGCCAGCAGGCCATCCTACAATGAGCAGTTCTTC. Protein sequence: CASRPSYNEQFF.

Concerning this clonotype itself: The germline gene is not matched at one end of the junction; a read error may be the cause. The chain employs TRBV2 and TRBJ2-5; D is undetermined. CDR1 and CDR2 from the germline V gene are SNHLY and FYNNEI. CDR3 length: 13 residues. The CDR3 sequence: CASTCEYQEAQYF. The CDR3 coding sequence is TGTGCCAGCACCTGTGAGTACCAAGAGGCCCAGTACTTC.

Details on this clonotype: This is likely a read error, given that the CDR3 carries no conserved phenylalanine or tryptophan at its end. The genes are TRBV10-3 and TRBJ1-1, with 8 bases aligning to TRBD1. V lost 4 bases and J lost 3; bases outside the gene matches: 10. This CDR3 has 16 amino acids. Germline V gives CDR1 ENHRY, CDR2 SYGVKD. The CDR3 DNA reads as TGTGCCATCAGTGGGAACACAGGGGGTGGGCACACTGAAGCTTTCCTT. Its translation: CAISGNTGGGHTEAFL.

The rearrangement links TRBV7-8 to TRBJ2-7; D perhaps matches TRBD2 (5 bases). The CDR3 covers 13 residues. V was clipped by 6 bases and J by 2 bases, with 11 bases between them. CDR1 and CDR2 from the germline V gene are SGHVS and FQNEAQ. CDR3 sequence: CASRLRATYEQYF. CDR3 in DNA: TGTGCCAGCAGGTTGCGGGCTACCTACGAGCAGTACTTC. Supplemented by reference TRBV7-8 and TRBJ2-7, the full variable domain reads GAGVSQSPRYKVAKRGQDVALRCDPISGHVSLFWYQQALGQGPEFLTYFQNEAQLDKSGLPSDRFFAERPEGSVSTLKIQRTQQEDSAVYLCASRLRATYEQYFGPGTRLTVT.